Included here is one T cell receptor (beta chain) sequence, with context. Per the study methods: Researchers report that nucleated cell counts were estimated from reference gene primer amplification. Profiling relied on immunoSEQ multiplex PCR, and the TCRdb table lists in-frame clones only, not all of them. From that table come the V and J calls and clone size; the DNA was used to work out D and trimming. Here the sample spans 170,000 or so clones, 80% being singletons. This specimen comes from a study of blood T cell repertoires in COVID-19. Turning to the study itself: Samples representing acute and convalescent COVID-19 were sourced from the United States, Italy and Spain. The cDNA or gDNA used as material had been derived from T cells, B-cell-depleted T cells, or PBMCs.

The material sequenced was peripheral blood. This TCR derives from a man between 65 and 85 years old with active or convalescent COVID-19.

The DNA of the CDR3 is TGTGCCAGCTCACCGGACACAACCTACGAGCAGTACTTC. Translating gives CASSPDTTYEQYF. V is TRBV18 and J is TRBJ2-7; possible D gene TRBD1, 5 bases. Germline lookup yields CDR1 KGHSH and CDR2 LQKENI. V shed 3 bases and J shed 2 bases, with 8 bases lying between them. CDR3 length equals 13 residues.